These T cell receptor beta chains were read from a single sample in a study of T cells in Graves' hyperthyroidism and ophthalmopathy. TCRdb itself ran the multiplex PCR reads through MiXCR, one entry per CDR3 protein. This repertoire shows about 300,000 distinct CDR3 sequences, around 19% found once; its top ten account for roughly 39%. What was sequenced was blood. These receptors were collected from a man aged 45-65 years with Graves' ophthalmopathy. The CDR3 runs from the conserved cysteine through the conserved F or W. The order of the fields is CDR3 length, J gene, D gene, clone size, V gene, CDR3 protein, CDR3 DNA. A D gene is named only where the DNA matches it firmly. Only part of the rows carry a size: once, few, many, or a class if the clone is expanded.

CDR3 length: 13; J gene: TRBJ2-5; D gene: .; clone size: few; V gene: TRBV6-1; CDR3 protein: CASSAGSWETQYF; CDR3 DNA: TGTGCCAGCAGTGCGGGTTCTTGGGAGACCCAGTACTTC
CDR3 length: 16; J gene: TRBJ2-7; D gene: TRBD2; clone size: many; V gene: TRBV11-2; CDR3 protein: CASSLGGWPGGDEQYF; CDR3 DNA: TGTGCCAGCAGCTTAGGGGGGTGGCCTGGGGGGGACGAGCAGTACTTC
CDR3 length: 10; J gene: TRBJ2-1; D gene: .; clone size: few; V gene: TRBV20-1; CDR3 protein: CSATQVGQFF; CDR3 DNA: TGCAGTGCCACCCAGGTGGGGCAGTTCTTC
CDR3 length: 19; J gene: TRBJ2-1; D gene: TRBD2; clone size: few; V gene: TRBV27; CDR3 protein: CASSLSSPLDSGRYNEQFF; CDR3 DNA: TGTGCCAGCAGTTTATCGTCCCCTCTGGATAGCGGGAGATACAATGAGCAGTTCTTC
CDR3 length: 17; J gene: TRBJ2-1; D gene: TRBD2; clone size: many; V gene: TRBV28; CDR3 protein: CASSLARAGGPRDEQFF; CDR3 DNA: TGTGCCAGCAGCTTAGCTAGGGCGGGAGGGCCTAGGGATGAGCAGTTCTTC
CDR3 length: 15; J gene: TRBJ2-2; D gene: .; clone size: .; V gene: TRBV3-1; CDR3 protein: CASSQVLSNTGELFF; CDR3 DNA: TGTGCCAGCAGCCAAGTTTTGTCGAACACCGGGGAGCTGTTTTTT
CDR3 length: 15; J gene: TRBJ2-5; D gene: .; clone size: .; V gene: TRBV6-5; CDR3 protein: CASSYPRSLGETQYF; CDR3 DNA: TGTGCCAGCAGTTACCCGAGAAGCTTGGGAGAGACCCAGTACTTC
CDR3 length: 16; J gene: TRBJ2-3; D gene: .; clone size: .; V gene: TRBV9; CDR3 protein: CASSVSSEGSTDTQYF; CDR3 DNA: TGTGCCAGCAGCGTAAGTTCAGAAGGCTCCACAGATACGCAGTATTTT
CDR3 length: 15; J gene: TRBJ1-5; D gene: TRBD1; clone size: few; V gene: TRBV18; CDR3 protein: CASSPTGVEWQPQHF; CDR3 DNA: TGTGCCAGCTCCCCGACAGGGGTTGAGTGGCAGCCCCAGCATTTT
CDR3 length: 14; J gene: TRBJ2-5; D gene: .; clone size: few; V gene: TRBV5-1; CDR3 protein: CASAGAGDGETQYF; CDR3 DNA: TGCGCCAGCGCAGGGGCGGGGGACGGGGAGACCCAGTACTTC
CDR3 length: 12; J gene: TRBJ2-7; D gene: .; clone size: .; V gene: TRBV10-3; CDR3 protein: CAISEGHYEQYF; CDR3 DNA: TGTGCCATCAGTGAGGGACACTACGAGCAGTACTTC
CDR3 length: 15; J gene: TRBJ1-1; D gene: .; clone size: many; V gene: TRBV11-2; CDR3 protein: CASSPVGGKRTEAFF; CDR3 DNA: TGTGCCAGCAGCCCGGTGGGGGGAAAACGAACTGAAGCTTTCTTT
CDR3 length: 14; J gene: TRBJ2-2; D gene: .; clone size: few; V gene: TRBV19; CDR3 protein: CASSSDQAPGELFF; CDR3 DNA: TGTGCCAGTAGCTCGGACCAGGCCCCCGGGGAGCTGTTTTTT
CDR3 length: 13; J gene: TRBJ2-7; D gene: .; clone size: many; V gene: TRBV30; CDR3 protein: CAWSRELSYEQYF; CDR3 DNA: TGTGCCTGGAGTAGGGAACTCTCCTACGAGCAGTACTTC
CDR3 length: 16; J gene: TRBJ2-3; D gene: TRBD2; clone size: many; V gene: TRBV7-9; CDR3 protein: CASSLGLAASTDTQYF; CDR3 DNA: TGTGCCAGCAGCTTAGGACTAGCGGCTAGCACAGATACGCAGTATTTT
CDR3 length: 14; J gene: TRBJ2-1; D gene: .; clone size: .; V gene: TRBV18; CDR3 protein: CASSPKGGYNEQFF; CDR3 DNA: TGTGCCAGCTCACCAAAGGGTGGGTACAATGAGCAGTTCTTC
CDR3 length: 9; J gene: TRBJ1-3; D gene: .; clone size: few; V gene: TRBV12-3/TRBV12-4; CDR3 protein: CASGNTIYF; CDR3 DNA: TGTGCCAGCGGAAACACCATATATTTT
CDR3 length: 18; J gene: TRBJ2-1; D gene: TRBD1; clone size: few; V gene: TRBV27; CDR3 protein: CASSPFRVRDRGYNEQFF; CDR3 DNA: TGTGCCAGCAGTCCCTTCAGGGTCAGGGACAGGGGCTACAATGAGCAGTTCTTC